One and the same sample provided the 14 T cell receptor beta chains below, sequenced in a study of T cell repertoires in ileal Crohn's disease. Time point denoted: neoterminal ileum biopsy at postoperative endoscopy, about 6 months after surgery. Generated by immunoSEQ multiplex PCR, the TCRdb table keeps only in-frame clones and is missing some. The sample consists of some 9,200 clones, 70% to 85% of them appearing once. The source material was ileal tissue. The source of these receptors is an adult with Crohn's disease.

The chain recombines TRBV29-1 with TRBJ1-2, with D perhaps TRBD1 (5 bases). This CDR3 is built from 13 residues. V was cut by 3 bases and J by 2 bases, with 10 bases left in between. Looked up from germline, CDR1 is SQVTM and CDR2 is ANQGSEA. The CDR3 DNA is TGCAGCGTTGATACGGCAGGGAACTATGGCTACACCTTC. Its translation: CSVDTAGNYGYTF.

This clone was found once. This chain uses TRBV5-6 with TRBJ2-3; 9 bases align to TRBD1. The V segment lost 0 bases and the J segment 9 bases; nucleotides outside the gene matches: 2. The V gene's germline CDR1 is SGHDT and CDR2 YYEEEE. The length of the CDR3 is 13 residues. CDR3 sequence reads: CASSLGQGGTQYF. The CDR3 DNA reads as TGTGCCAGCAGCTTGGGACAGGGGGGGACGCAGTATTTT.

The V call is TRBV2, the J call TRBJ2-1, with TRBD1 matching over 10 bases. With V trimmed by 7 bases and J by 8 bases, 8 bases remained unmatched. Per germline, CDR1 SNHLY and CDR2 FYNNEI. CDR3 size: 14 residues. CDR3 in amino acids: CASTMTGGKDEQFF. The CDR3 bases are TGTGCCAGCACGATGACAGGGGGCAAGGATGAGCAGTTCTTC.

Notes on this clone: An end of the junction does not agree with germline; a read error may underlie this. The V call is TRBV29-1, the J call TRBJ1-5, with TRBD1 as a possible D gene (5 bases). This CDR3 contains 15 residues. The germline V gene encodes CDR1 SQVTM and CDR2 ANQGSEA. CDR3 loop: CSVEGIQGDNQPQHF. In nucleotides, the CDR3 is TGCAGCGTCGAAGGGATCCAGGGTGACAATCAGCCCCAGCATTTT.

J is TRBJ2-3 and V is TRBV7-3, with TRBD2 matching over 9 bases. This CDR3 is 15 amino acids long. J gave up 0 bases and V 9 bases, and 7 bases lay outside the gene matches. Germline CDR1 is SGHTA and CDR2 is FQGTGA. CDR3 sequence reads: CASATSGFSTDTQYF. The CDR3 DNA follows: TGTGCCAGTGCGACTAGCGGATTCAGCACAGATACGCAGTATTTT.

V gene TRBV6-1 combines with J gene TRBJ2-7, with D possibly TRBD2 on 6 matching bases. Germline loops: CDR1 MNHNS, CDR2 SASEGT. This CDR3 is 15 amino acids long. V lost 7 bases and J 2 bases, leaving 18 bases between the germline ends. The DNA for the CDR3 is TGTGCCAGCACCCCCCTGGAGCGGGTTCCCTACGAGCAGTACTTC. Protein sequence: CASTPLERVPYEQYF.

The V gene is TRBV7-9, the J gene TRBJ1-4; 9 bases are shared with TRBD1. V shed 4 bases and J 5 bases; nucleotides not matched to a gene: 5. This CDR3 comprises 15 residues. In germline, CDR1 is SEHNR, CDR2 FQNEAQ (reference sequence). The chain's CDR3 is CASSSTGGRNEKLFF. CDR3 bases: TGTGCCAGCAGCTCTACAGGGGGCAGGAATGAAAAACTGTTTTTT.

The V gene is TRBV9, the J gene TRBJ2-4; D uncertain. In germline, CDR1 is SGDLS, CDR2 YYNGEE. The CDR3 consists of 14 residues. V was trimmed by 4 bases and J by 8 bases, leaving 16 bases between them. The chain's CDR3 is CASSSDAALDIQYF. In DNA, the CDR3 is TGTGCCAGCAGCTCAGACGCGGCTTTGGACATTCAGTACTTC. Supplemented by reference TRBV9 and TRBJ2-4, the full variable domain reads DSGVTQTPKHLITATGQRVTLRCSPRSGDLSVYWYQQSLDQGLQFLIQYYNGEERAKGNILERFSAQQFPDLHSELNLSSLELGDSALYFCASSSDAALDIQYFGAGTRLSVL.

This rearrangement joins TRBV18 to TRBJ2-1; 9 bases match TRBD1. The CDR3 contains 17 residues. Germline values: CDR1 KGHSH, CDR2 LQKENI. The V and J ends lost 4 bases and 7 bases, in that order; junction bases with no gene match: 14. This CDR3 reads CASSLRDRVQGGNEQFF. Written as DNA, the CDR3 is TGTGCCAGCTCACTCCGGGACAGGGTTCAAGGGGGGAATGAGCAGTTCTTC.

The genes are TRBV6-1 and TRBJ2-1, with D perhaps matching TRBD2 (6 bases). CDR3 length: 15 amino acids. Trimming took 2 bases from V and 3 from J, leaving 11 bases between them. Germline CDR1 MNHNS, CDR2 SASEGT. The CDR3 DNA follows: TGTGCCAGCAGTGAACCCGGGAGTAACTACAATGAGCAGTTCTTC. Its protein is CASSEPGSNYNEQFF.

This clone turned up a few times. The chain couples TRBV5-6 to TRBJ1-6; 7 bases align to TRBD1. In germline, CDR1 is SGHDT, CDR2 YYEEEE. J was trimmed by 10 bases and V by 4 bases; bases with no gene match: 8. CDR3 length: 14 amino acids. CDR3 nucleotide sequence: TGTGCCAGCAGCAAACGACAGGGAGAATCACCCCTCCACTTT. Translation gives CASSKRQGESPLHF.

The chain uses TRBV2 and TRBJ2-3; D is undetermined. Germline CDR1 reads SNHLY; CDR2 reads FYNNEI. Deletions cut 4 bases from V and 5 bases from J, with 4 bases between. The CDR3 loop spans 11 amino acids. The CDR3 DNA reads TGTGCCAGCAGTGCCATAGATACGCAGTATTTT. Its translation is CASSAIDTQYF.

The chain links TRBV9 to TRBJ2-1, with 10 bases lining up with TRBD2. Germline V CDR1 and CDR2: SGDLS, YYNGEE. This CDR3 is built from 15 residues. The V and J ends lost 3 bases and 7 bases, in that order; junction bases with no gene match: 7. CDR3 sequence reads: CASSAYGTSDNEQFF. CDR3 DNA: TGTGCCAGCAGCGCGTACGGGACTAGCGATAATGAGCAGTTCTTC.

The chain joins TRBV10-3 to TRBJ2-1, with 12 bases that match TRBD2. V gave up 4 bases and J gave up 8 bases; unmatched junction bases: 6. The length of the CDR3 is 15 residues. Germline CDR1 ENHRY, CDR2 SYGVKD. The CDR3 DNA sequence: TGTGCCATCAGTGTCGGACTAGCGGGAACTCATGAGCAGTTCTTC. Its protein product is CAISVGLAGTHEQFF.